Below, 20 T cell receptor beta chains from the same sample are listed, as sequenced in a study of blood T cell repertoires in COVID-19. The table came from immunoSEQ multiplex PCR; TCRdb's copy has only in-frame clones and leaves some out. The sample shows 250,000 to 300,000 clones, roughly 90% of them seen only once. Sequenced input: peripheral blood. These receptors were taken from a woman aged 30 to 39 with COVID-19, enrolled during active disease.

The chain joins TRBV5-4 to TRBJ2-3; D is possibly TRBD1 (5 bases). Trimming left V 2 bases short and J 5 bases short, with 15 bases between. CDR1 SGHNT and CDR2 YYREEE come from the germline V gene (reference sequence). This CDR3 region has 15 residues. The CDR3 nucleotides read TGTGCCAGCAGCTTTCAGGGTATCTTGGGAGATACGCAGTATTTT. Translation gives CASSFQGILGDTQYF.

The genes are TRBV7-2 and TRBJ1-5; D is unresolved. The CDR3 sequence is 15 residues long. Germline V lookup: CDR1 SGHTA, CDR2 FQGNSA. Trimming took off 1 base at V and 0 bases at J, with 7 bases between the two ends. The CDR3 reads CASSLGTYSNQPQHF. The CDR3 nucleotides are TGTGCCAGCAGCTTAGGGACTTATAGCAATCAGCCCCAGCATTTT.

Only a few counts were recorded for this clone. The V and J genes are TRBV7-7 and TRBJ2-1, with 10 bases that match TRBD2. The germline V gene encodes CDR1 SSHAT and CDR2 FNYEAQ (reference sequence). V dropped 5 bases and J dropped 0; count of bases not matched to a gene: 4. CDR3 length: 16 amino acids. CDR3 region: CASSVSGGSSYNEQFF. The CDR3 coding sequence is TGTGCCAGCAGCGTTAGCGGGGGGAGCTCCTACAATGAGCAGTTCTTC.

This chain uses TRBV19 with TRBJ2-2; possibly TRBD2 for D (5 bases). This CDR3 spans 14 amino acids. CDR1 is LNHDA, CDR2 SQIVND, per germline (reference sequence). Trimming took 5 bases from V and 3 from J, leaving 10 bases between them. The CDR3 nucleotides read TGTGCCAGTAGTGCGGGTTTAGACACCGGGGAGCTGTTTTTT. The encoded protein is CASSAGLDTGELFF.

The J gene is TRBJ1-2, the V gene TRBV2; 9 bases fit TRBD1. Germline CDR1 SNHLY, CDR2 FYNNEI. This CDR3 region has 17 residues. The V gene end was trimmed by 6 bases and the J gene end by 2 bases; junction bases not matched to a gene: 13. CDR3 DNA: TGTGCCAGCAGCCCCGGGGGACAGGGCCTATCAAACTATGGCTACACCTTC. It yields the protein CASSPGGQGLSNYGYTF. The variable domain in full, with the rest retrieved from reference TRBV2 and TRBJ1-2, is EPEVTQTPSHQVTQMGQEVILRCVPISNHLYFYWYRQILGQKVEFLVSFYNNEISEKSEIFDDQFSVERPDGSNFTLKIRSTKLEDSAMYFCASSPGGQGLSNYGYTFGSGTRLTVV.

This clone was observed a single time. The chain employs TRBV19 and TRBJ2-2; D is unclear. This CDR3 is 16 amino acids long. Trimming left V 6 bases short and J 4 bases short, with 18 bases between. Germline values: CDR1 LNHDA, CDR2 SQIVND (reference sequence). The CDR3 nucleotides read TGTGCCAGTAGGGGTAACGATTGGCTAGGCACCGGGGAGCTGTTTTTT. Translation gives CASRGNDWLGTGELFF. The entire variable domain, with the rest obtained from reference TRBV19 and TRBJ2-2, is as follows: DGGITQSPKYLFRKEGQNVTLSCEQNLNHDAMYWYRQDPGQGLRLIYYSQIVNDFQKGDIAEGYSVSREKKESFPLTVTSAQKNPTAFYLCASRGNDWLGTGELFFGEGSRLTVL.

This clone was picked up a small number of times. This chain connects TRBV29-1 to TRBJ1-1; a possible D gene is TRBD1 (5 bases). This CDR3 is 14 amino acids long. With 0 bases removed from V and 4 bases from J, the gap between germline ends came to 12 bases. CDR1 and CDR2 from the germline V gene are SQVTM and ANQGSEA. The CDR3 nucleotides are TGCAGCGTTGAAGACAGGACAATTTCCACTGAAGCTTTCTTT. This encodes CSVEDRTISTEAFF.

The chain couples TRBV12-3 or TRBV12-4 to TRBJ1-1; D unclear. Trimming stripped 8 bases from V and 4 bases from J, with 14 bases between. The CDR3 is made up of 13 amino acids. The CDR3: CASPSPTFTEAFF. Written as DNA, the CDR3 is TGTGCCAGCCCAAGCCCCACCTTCACTGAAGCTTTCTTT.

This sequence joins TRBV3-1 (or the pseudogene TRBV3-2) and TRBJ2-5; weak D call: TRBD2 (7 bases). The CDR3 length is 14 residues. The V end was cut by 6 bases, the J end by 4 bases, with 15 bases between. Germline V lookup: CDR1 LGHDT, CDR2 YNNKEL (reference sequence). CDR3 protein: CASSWGGGIETQYF. As DNA, the CDR3 is TGTGCCAGCAGTTGGGGGGGCGGTATAGAGACCCAGTACTTC.

As regards this clone: Other nucleotide sequences from this sample produce the same CDR3. The chain combines TRBV5-4 with TRBJ2-7; maybe TRBD2 (6 bases). Trimming left V 0 bases short and J 2 bases short, with 9 bases between. The germline gives CDR1 SGHNT, CDR2 YYREEE (reference sequence). This CDR3 is 14 amino acids long. This CDR3 is CASSLALAPYEQYF. CDR3 bases: TGTGCCAGCAGCTTGGCGCTAGCGCCCTACGAGCAGTACTTC.

The chain recombines TRBV24-1 with TRBJ1-2; TRBD1 agrees at 9 bases. The CDR3 spans 13 residues. The trim removed 4 bases at V and 7 bases at J, leaving 3 bases unmatched. The germline V gene encodes CDR1 KGHDR and CDR2 SFDVKD. The CDR3 DNA follows: TGTGCCACCAGTGACAGGACAGGGGCTGGCTACACCTTC. This translates into CATSDRTGAGYTF.

The chain couples TRBV5-4 to TRBJ2-2; no firm D call. V was trimmed by 0 bases and J by 11 bases, leaving 14 bases between them. In germline, CDR1 is SGHNT, CDR2 YYREEE (reference sequence). This CDR3 spans 14 amino acids. The CDR3 reads CASSLVGSRNELFF. The CDR3, as DNA: TGTGCCAGCAGCTTGGTGGGCTCCCGGAACGAGCTGTTTTTT. Based on the CDR3 plus reference TRBV5-4 and TRBJ2-2, the full variable domain is ETGVTQSPTHLIKTRGQQVTLRCSSQSGHNTVSWYQQALGQGPQFIFQYYREEENGRGNFPPRFSGLQFPNYSSELNVNALELDDSALYLCASSLVGSRNELFFGEGSRLTVL.

V usage is TRBV5-6 and J usage is TRBJ1-1; perhaps TRBD1 as D (5 bases). Trimming left V 3 bases short and J 5 bases short, with 14 bases between. The CDR3 is 14 amino acids. Per the germline V gene, CDR1 is SGHDT and CDR2 is YYEEEE. The CDR3 nucleotides read TGTGCCAGCAGCTCACGCTCAGGGATGACTGAAGCTTTCTTT. As protein: CASSSRSGMTEAFF.

The V gene is TRBV7-8, the J gene TRBJ1-5; D uncertain. This CDR3 region has 12 residues. V was clipped by 3 bases and J by 7 bases, with 7 bases between them. CDR1 is SGHVS and CDR2 is FQNEAQ in the germline V gene. The CDR3 spells CASSLGGQPQHF. Here the CDR3 DNA reads TGTGCCAGCAGCTTGGGAGGCCAGCCCCAGCATTTT.

The chain carries TRBV19 and TRBJ2-5; 7 nucleotides match TRBD2. The CDR3 covers 17 residues. The V gene's germline CDR1 is LNHDA and CDR2 SQIVND (reference sequence). V was pared by 3 bases and J by 4 bases, with 14 bases of the junction left unmatched. The CDR3 region is CASSIRPGPGRGETQYF. CDR3 nucleotides: TGTGCCAGTAGTATCCGCCCGGGCCCAGGGAGGGGAGAGACCCAGTACTTC. Based on the CDR3 plus reference TRBV19 and TRBJ2-5, the full variable domain is DGGITQSPKYLFRKEGQNVTLSCEQNLNHDAMYWYRQDPGQGLRLIYYSQIVNDFQKGDIAEGYSVSREKKESFPLTVTSAQKNPTAFYLCASSIRPGPGRGETQYFGPGTRLLVL.

The chain recombines TRBV25-1 with TRBJ2-1; D gene ambiguous. Trimming removed 2 bases at V and 4 bases at J, with 3 bases between. In germline, CDR1 is MGHDK, CDR2 SYGVNS. CDR3 size: 12 residues. The CDR3 DNA reads as TGTGCCAGCAGTGAACTGTACAATGAGCAGTTCTTC. Residues: CASSELYNEQFF.

The V call is TRBV29-1, the J call TRBJ1-1; D remains ambiguous. V was cut by 6 bases and J by 2 bases, with 10 bases left in between. Per germline, CDR1 SQVTM and CDR2 ANQGSEA. This CDR3 contains 12 residues. In DNA form, the CDR3 reads TGCAGCGTGACACCGGCAAACACTGAAGCTTTCTTT. Translation gives CSVTPANTEAFF. The full variable domain, rest sourced from reference TRBV29-1 and TRBJ1-1, is SAVISQKPSRDICQRGTSLTIQCQVDSQVTMMFWYRQQPGQSLTLIATANQGSEATYESGFVIDKFPISRPNLTFSTLTVSNMSPEDSSIYLCSVTPANTEAFFGQGTRLTVV.

This clone was counted a few times. The rearrangement uses TRBV15 and TRBJ1-1, with 8 bases that match TRBD1. The germline gives CDR1 LNHNV, CDR2 YYDKDF (reference sequence). J lost 2 bases, V lost 6 bases, and 8 bases had no gene match. The CDR3 consists of 15 residues. The CDR3 here is CATRSRGLLNTEAFF. In nucleotides, the CDR3 is TGTGCCACCAGAAGCAGGGGGCTCCTAAACACTGAAGCTTTCTTT.

This chain links TRBV6-5 with TRBJ1-6; D not certain. This CDR3 is built from 16 residues. Germline CDR1 MNHEY, CDR2 SVGAGI. The V and J ends lost 4 bases and 6 bases respectively, with 16 bases between them. The CDR3: CASSSGLNRANSPLHF. The CDR3 DNA reads TGTGCCAGCAGTTCCGGACTAAACCGGGCTAATTCACCCCTCCACTTT.

V is TRBV18 and J is TRBJ2-1; tentative D call: TRBD2 (6 bases). The germline V and J ends were trimmed by 3 bases and 15 bases, with 18 bases remaining between them. The CDR3 has 13 residues. Germline-derived CDR1 and CDR2 are KGHSH and LQKENI. The DNA of the CDR3 is TGTGCCAGCTCACCTCCCGGGACTCCCCAACCGTTCTTC. This translates into CASSPPGTPQPFF.